A single sample is the source of the 10 T cell receptor beta chains below, sequenced in a study of long-term antiretroviral therapy in people with HIV. With survey level as its setting, the immunoSEQ assay was v3.0. Here immunoSEQ multiplex PCR was the method, and the copy in TCRdb shows in-frame clones only, minus some. The top ten clones hold roughly 5.9% of a sample with about 21,000 clones, about four fifths of them seen once. The sample consisted of unsorted PBMCs, taken 0.2 years after starting antiretroviral therapy. The source is a woman aged 30 to 39 with HIV.

The rearrangement links TRBV28 to TRBJ2-2; perhaps TRBD2 as D (7 bases). Looked up from germline, CDR1 is MDHEN and CDR2 is SYDVKM. With 2 bases removed from V and 4 bases from J, the gap between germline ends came to 14 bases. The CDR3 consists of 16 residues. The CDR3 here is CASSLQAGAPTGELFF. The CDR3 DNA reads as TGTGCCAGCAGTTTACAGGCGGGGGCCCCCACCGGGGAGCTGTTTTTT.

CDR3 sequence (DNA): TGTGCCAGCAGAGGGGTTACTCCGAACACCGGGGAGCTGTTTTTT. Its protein product is CASRGVTPNTGELFF. The chain recombines TRBV6-1 with TRBJ2-2, with D possibly matching TRBD1 (5 bases). The CDR3 loop spans 15 amino acids. Per germline, CDR1 MNHNS and CDR2 SASEGT. V lost 6 bases and J 0 bases, leaving 11 bases between the germline ends.

The chain joins TRBV6-1 to TRBJ1-2, with D unclear. Germline V lookup: CDR1 MNHNS, CDR2 SASEGT. The CDR3 extends over 13 amino acids. Between the trimmed V and J ends, which lost 1 base and 6 bases, there was a span of 9 bases. CDR3 amino acids: CASSEVAVHGYTF. CDR3 bases: TGTGCCAGCAGTGAAGTAGCAGTCCATGGCTACACCTTC.

This chain connects TRBV5-6 to TRBJ2-3; 12 nucleotides line up with TRBD2. Germline assignment: CDR1 SGHDT and CDR2 YYEEEE. V lost 0 bases to trimming and J lost 2 bases; unmatched junction nucleotides: 4. CDR3 length equals 17 residues. In nucleotides, the CDR3 is TGTGCCAGCAGCTTGGGGCCTAGCGGGGGGGCCACAGATACGCAGTATTTT. This sequence encodes CASSLGPSGGATDTQYF.

This chain uses TRBV9 with TRBJ1-2; 7 bases match TRBD1. Germline V gene data show CDR1 as SGDLS and CDR2 as YYNGEE. The CDR3 covers 22 residues. J lost 4 bases, V lost 1 base, and 28 bases had no gene match. The DNA for the CDR3 is TGTGCCAGCAGCGTAAGTTTTGGGGAGGCTGTCTCCGCGCCAGGGGGGACCTATGGCTACACCTTC. Residues: CASSVSFGEAVSAPGGTYGYTF.

The genes are TRBV7-2 and TRBJ2-4; D perhaps matches TRBD2 (6 bases). Germline CDR1 and CDR2: SGHTA and FQGNSA. The CDR3 is 17 residues long. V lost 5 bases and J 3 bases, leaving 20 bases between the germline ends. CDR3 amino acids: CASSPGREFGVKNIQYF. The CDR3 bases are TGTGCCAGCAGCCCCGGACGGGAGTTTGGAGTCAAAAACATTCAGTACTTC.

The chain couples TRBV25-1 to TRBJ1-2, with D possibly TRBD1 on 5 matching bases. The CDR3 length is 11 residues. Germline CDR1 is MGHDK and CDR2 is SYGVNS. Deletions cut 8 bases from V and 5 bases from J, with 9 bases between. DNA for the CDR3: TGTGCCAGCCGGGACCTATATGGCTACACCTTC. Translating it yields CASRDLYGYTF.

DNA of the CDR3: TGTGCCTGGAGTAATCTGGAGACCCAGTACTTC. Amino acid sequence: CAWSNLETQYF. The rearrangement links TRBV30 to TRBJ2-5; D gene uncertain. Between the trimmed V and J ends, which lost 2 bases and 5 bases, there was a span of 6 bases. This CDR3 is 11 amino acids long. Germline V lookup: CDR1 GTSNPN, CDR2 SVGIG (reference sequence).

V gene TRBV6-1 combines with J gene TRBJ1-1; 10 bases map to TRBD1. Germline V gives CDR1 MNHNS, CDR2 SASEGT. V shed 4 bases, J shed 6 bases, and the junction held 8 bases outside the gene matches. The CDR3 is 15 residues long. In DNA form, the CDR3 reads TGTGCCAGCAGTGCCCGGGACAGGGGACGGGCTGAAGCTTTCTTT. Its translation: CASSARDRGRAEAFF.

This chain uses TRBV4-1 with TRBJ1-2; no definite D call. Trimming cost V 0 bases and J 2 bases, with 13 bases left between them. The CDR3 contains 16 residues. CDR1 and CDR2 (germline): MGHRA, YSYEKL. CDR3: CASSQEGLGSNYGYTF. CDR3 DNA sequence: TGCGCCAGCAGCCAAGAGGGTCTCGGGAGCAACTATGGCTACACCTTC.